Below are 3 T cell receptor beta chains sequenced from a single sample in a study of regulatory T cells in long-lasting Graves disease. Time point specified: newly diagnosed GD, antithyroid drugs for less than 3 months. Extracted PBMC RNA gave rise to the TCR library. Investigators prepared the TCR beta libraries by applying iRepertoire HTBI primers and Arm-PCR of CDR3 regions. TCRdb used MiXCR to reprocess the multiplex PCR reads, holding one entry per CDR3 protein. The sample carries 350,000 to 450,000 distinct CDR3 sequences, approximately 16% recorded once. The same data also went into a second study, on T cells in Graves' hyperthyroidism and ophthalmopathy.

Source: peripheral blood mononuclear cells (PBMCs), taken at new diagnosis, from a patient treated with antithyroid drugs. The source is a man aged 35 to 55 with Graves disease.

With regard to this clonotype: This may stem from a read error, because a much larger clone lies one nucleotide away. In DNA form, the CDR3 reads TGTGCCACCAGCAGGGACAGGGATAGGCAGTATTTT. Encoded protein: CATSRDRDRQYF. The V call is TRBV15, the J call TRBJ2-3, with 8 bases identical to TRBD1. This CDR3 is built from 12 residues. Per germline, CDR1 LNHNV and CDR2 YYDKDF (reference sequence).

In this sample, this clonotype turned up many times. CDR3 nucleotide sequence: TGTGCCAGCAGTTCAAAGACAGGGGTTCAGCCCCAGCATTTT. Its protein is CASSSKTGVQPQHF. The gene calls are TRBV28 and TRBJ1-5; TRBD1 matches 8 bases. Germline V CDR1 and CDR2: MDHEN, SYDVKM. CDR3 length equals 14 residues. The V segment lost 4 bases and the J segment 6 bases; nucleotides outside the gene matches: 5.

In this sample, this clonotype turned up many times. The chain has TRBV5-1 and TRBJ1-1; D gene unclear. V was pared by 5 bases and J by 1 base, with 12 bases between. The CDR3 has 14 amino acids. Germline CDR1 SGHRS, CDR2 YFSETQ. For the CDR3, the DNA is TGCGCCAGCAGAGTGGAAGGCGGGAACACTGAAGCTTTCTTT. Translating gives CASRVEGGNTEAFF.